Listed here are 8 T cell receptor beta chains from one sample, sequenced in a study of T cell repertoires in cytomegalovirus infection (dated by TCRdb to between 2018 and 2021). The sample's treatment or condition label is to be understood as: in vitro stimulation with specific CMV peptide epitopes to enrich CMV-specific T cells. Antigens of these TCRs are unknown. Sequencing was carried out with an Illumina HiSeq 1500. The raw public data were reprocessed by TCRdb itself: fastp quality trimming at Q25, MiXCR clonotype calling, in-frame beta chains only. Rows are unified per CDR3 protein, each entry keeping the most common DNA and genes. This sample lists under 95,000 distinct CDR3 sequences; roughly 44% were detected once. 85% to 95% of the sample comes from the top ten. This specimen was CD8+ T cells from cultured PBMCs, taken from culture after CMV antigen stimulation. The receptor source for this set is a human donor in good health (CMV status not recorded). Some clones in this sample may be carry-over from other donors' samples.

This rearrangement joins TRBV28 to TRBJ2-1; 7 positions agree with TRBD2. The V segment lost 3 bases and the J segment 3 bases; nucleotides outside the gene matches: 5. Germline V gene sequence: CDR1 MDHEN, CDR2 SYDVKM. This CDR3 contains 15 residues. CDR3 bases: TGTGCCAGCAGTTTTCTGCGGGAGAACTACAATGAGCAGTTCTTC. It is translated as CASSFLRENYNEQFF.

The V and J genes are TRBV2 and TRBJ2-5; 9 nucleotides align to TRBD1. V was clipped by 7 bases and J by 4 bases; unmatched bases: 7. Germline assignment: CDR1 SNHLY and CDR2 FYNNEI. The CDR3 runs 14 residues. Here the CDR3 reads CASNVQGARETQYF. In DNA form, the CDR3 reads TGTGCCAGCAACGTACAGGGGGCTCGAGAGACCCAGTACTTC.

The chain recombines TRBV20-1 with TRBJ2-7; D is possibly TRBD1 (6 bases). This CDR3 is 14 amino acids long. With 6 bases removed from V and 5 bases from J, the gap between germline ends came to 20 bases. CDR1 DFQATT and CDR2 SNEGSKA come from the germline V gene (reference sequence). This chain's CDR3 is CSAGATISVDEQYF. CDR3 DNA: TGCAGTGCGGGGGCCACAATTTCGGTCGACGAGCAGTACTTC.

V gene TRBV4-1 combines with J gene TRBJ2-7; D perhaps matches TRBD2 (6 bases). The CDR3 has 15 amino acids. The V gene lost 3 bases and the J gene lost 4 bases, with 16 bases spanning the gap. Germline loops: CDR1 MGHRA, CDR2 YSYEKL. The CDR3 DNA follows: TGCGCCAGCAGCCAGGGGGGACGGGAGCTTTACGAGCAGTACTTC. The encoded protein is CASSQGGRELYEQYF.

This clonotype was recorded a few times. This chain joins TRBV6-5 and TRBJ1-1; possible D gene TRBD1, 5 bases. Trimming cost V 5 bases and J 7 bases, with 20 bases left between them. This CDR3 region has 15 residues. Germline values: CDR1 MNHEY, CDR2 SVGAGI. The DNA for the CDR3 is TGTGCCAGCAGTACATCCTCGGGACCTCCCCGTGAAGCTTTCTTT. It encodes CASSTSSGPPREAFF.

This sequence joins TRBV7-6 and TRBJ1-2; no firm D call. V lost 1 base and J 6 bases, leaving 9 bases between the germline ends. The CDR3 consists of 13 residues. In germline, CDR1 is SGHVS, CDR2 FNYEAQ. For the CDR3, the DNA is TGTGCCAGCAGCTTAGAGGCCGGGCATGGCTACACCTTC. Translated: CASSLEAGHGYTF.

This clonotype was detected once. The DNA for the CDR3 is TGCAGTGCTAAAGCGGGAGGGGGCTGGACAGATACGCAGTATTTT. The encoded protein is CSAKAGGGWTDTQYF. V is TRBV20-1 and J is TRBJ2-3, with TRBD2 matching over 10 bases. The trim removed 4 bases at V and 3 bases at J, leaving 7 bases unmatched. This CDR3 contains 15 residues. Germline V gene lookup returns CDR1 DFQATT and CDR2 SNEGSKA (reference sequence).

The chain uses TRBV19 and TRBJ1-1; D perhaps matches TRBD1 (5 bases). There are 16 residues in the CDR3. CDR1 is LNHDA, CDR2 SQIVND, per germline (reference sequence). Between the trimmed V and J ends, which lost 5 bases and 0 bases, there was a span of 16 bases. The CDR3 reads CASSDRVGLLNTEAFF. The DNA for the CDR3 is TGTGCCAGTAGTGATAGGGTGGGGCTCTTGAACACTGAAGCTTTCTTT.